This TCR beta chain was documented in a study of cytomegalovirus exposure and HLA in healthy donors. Study-wide findings and caveats: An Asian-associated ancestry cluster reportedly showed fewer N-insertions than the roughly 670-donor mean in a later analysis. Many donors carried some public TCRs, although rarity characterized most TCR sequences.

A note on this clone: Antigen unknown.

Trimming cost V 5 bases and J 5 bases, with 16 bases left between them. This CDR3 spans 15 amino acids. Germline V lookup: CDR1 MGHDK, CDR2 SYGVNS. It was with 60 Vbeta and 13 Jbeta primers that the PCR ran. In the study's own analysis: It was a later analysis that counted 83 million or so unique TCR beta chains, of which around 11 million were shared. Sequencing used immunoSEQ multiplex PCR; TCRdb keeps in-frame clones, though not all of them. That table supplies the V and J calls and clone size; D and trimming were determined from the DNA. The data show about 100,000 clones, around 81% seen once. The specimen sequenced was PBMCs. The chain is built from TRBV25-1 and TRBJ2-4; a possible D gene is TRBD2 (8 bases). The origin of this receptor is an older woman in good health and CMV-seropositive. The CDR3 loop reads CASSPPGGGQNIQYF. The CDR3 DNA is TGTGCCAGCAGTCCCCCGGGAGGGGGCCAAAACATTCAGTACTTC.